This is a list of T cell receptor beta chains from one sample in a study of Graves' ophthalmopathy and Graves' hyperthyroidism. TCRdb called the multiplex PCR reads again in MiXCR, with one record for every CDR3 protein. The sample has about 210,000 distinct CDR3 sequences; roughly 27% are singletons. Sequencing was carried out using peripheral blood. The receptors stem from a man in his fifties with Graves' ophthalmopathy. Both conserved end residues are part of each CDR3. The D gene is left open where the match is weak. Only some rows state a clone size, as once, few, many or a class for expanded clones.

CDR3aa: CASSYGAGESDEQYF; CDR3nt: TGTGCCAGCAGTTACGGGGCAGGGGAATCGGACGAGCAGTACTTC; len: 15; abundance: many; v_gene: TRBV6-2/TRBV6-3; j_gene: TRBJ2-7; d_gene: .
CDR3aa: CASSPGGVGGYTF; CDR3nt: TGTGCCAGCAGCCCCGGCGGGGTTGGTGGCTACACCTTC; len: 13; abundance: many; v_gene: TRBV14; j_gene: TRBJ1-2; d_gene: .
CDR3aa: CAWSVNGATF; CDR3nt: TGTGCCTGGAGTGTAAACGGGGCCACCTTC; len: 10; abundance: many; v_gene: TRBV30; j_gene: TRBJ1-2; d_gene: .
CDR3aa: CASGGGAPTQETQYF; CDR3nt: TGTGCCAGCGGGGGGGGGGCCCCGACCCAAGAGACCCAGTACTTC; len: 15; abundance: .; v_gene: TRBV6-1; j_gene: TRBJ2-5; d_gene: .
CDR3aa: CASSQDEGGIDEQYF; CDR3nt: TGCGCCAGCAGCCAAGATGAGGGGGGCATCGACGAGCAGTACTTC; len: 15; abundance: many; v_gene: TRBV4-1; j_gene: TRBJ2-7; d_gene: .
CDR3aa: CASSFNPSDQETQYF; CDR3nt: TGTGCCAGCAGCTTCAATCCTAGCGACCAAGAGACCCAGTACTTC; len: 15; abundance: few; v_gene: TRBV7-2; j_gene: TRBJ2-5; d_gene: .
CDR3aa: CASSFPWTQAHGYTF; CDR3nt: TGTGCCAGCAGTTTCCCCTGGACACAAGCCCATGGCTACACCTTC; len: 15; abundance: many; v_gene: TRBV28; j_gene: TRBJ1-2; d_gene: .
CDR3aa: CASSERGETGELFF; CDR3nt: TGTGCCAGCAGCGAGAGGGGGGAGACCGGGGAGCTGTTTTTT; len: 14; abundance: many; v_gene: TRBV6-2/TRBV6-3; j_gene: TRBJ2-2; d_gene: .
CDR3aa: CASGRRRDSPYEQYF; CDR3nt: TGTGCCAGCGGCAGACGCCGGGACAGCCCCTACGAGCAGTACTTC; len: 15; abundance: many; v_gene: TRBV7-8; j_gene: TRBJ2-7; d_gene: TRBD1
CDR3aa: CSARDLGRVAFF; CDR3nt: TGCAGTGCTAGAGATCTGGGACGGGTGGCTTTCTTT; len: 12; abundance: .; v_gene: TRBV20-1; j_gene: TRBJ1-1; d_gene: .
CDR3aa: CASKGGRAPTGELFF; CDR3nt: TGTGCCAGCAAGGGGGGGAGGGCCCCGACCGGGGAGCTGTTTTTT; len: 15; abundance: .; v_gene: TRBV12-3/TRBV12-4; j_gene: TRBJ2-2; d_gene: .
CDR3aa: CASSQWAGEDTEAFF; CDR3nt: TGTGCCAGCAGCCAATGGGCAGGGGAAGACACTGAAGCTTTCTTT; len: 15; abundance: many; v_gene: TRBV14; j_gene: TRBJ1-1; d_gene: .
CDR3aa: CASSPWGGASSYEQYF; CDR3nt: TGTGCCAGCAGTCCATGGGGTGGCGCGAGCTCCTACGAGCAGTACTTC; len: 16; abundance: .; v_gene: TRBV12-3/TRBV12-4; j_gene: TRBJ2-7; d_gene: .
CDR3aa: CASTSGLAGAGELFF; CDR3nt: TGTGCCAGCACCTCCGGACTAGCGGGAGCCGGGGAGCTGTTTTTT; len: 15; abundance: .; v_gene: TRBV27; j_gene: TRBJ2-2; d_gene: TRBD2
CDR3aa: CASSPTTGHTGELFF; CDR3nt: TGCGCCAGCAGCCCTACGACAGGGCACACCGGGGAGCTGTTTTTT; len: 15; abundance: many; v_gene: TRBV5-1; j_gene: TRBJ2-2; d_gene: TRBD1
CDR3aa: CASSKDHGFPLSLSGANVLTF; CDR3nt: TGCGCCAGCAGCAAGGACCATGGTTTCCCTCTCTCTCTCTCTGGGGCCAACGTCCTGACTTTC; len: 21; abundance: many; v_gene: TRBV5-1; j_gene: TRBJ2-6; d_gene: .
CDR3aa: CASSSSGTQYEQYF; CDR3nt: TGTGCCAGCAGTAGCTCCGGGACACAGTACGAGCAGTACTTC; len: 14; abundance: many; v_gene: TRBV6-5; j_gene: TRBJ2-7; d_gene: .